These 18 T cell receptor beta chains originate from one sample sequenced in a study of cytomegalovirus exposure and HLA in healthy donors. The study ran its PCR with 60 Vbeta and 13 Jbeta primers. This table comes from immunoSEQ multiplex PCR, and its TCRdb copy is limited to in-frame clones, with some not included. The repertoire consists of tens of thousands of clones, with roughly 80% occurring once and the leading ten covering around 3%. Sequencing was done on a sample of PBMCs. The receptor source for this set is a man aged 25 to 40 in good health and CMV-seronegative.

This sequence joins TRBV9 and TRBJ1-4, with D possibly TRBD1 on 5 matching bases. Trimming took off 1 base at V and 8 bases at J, with 18 bases between the two ends. Germline V gives CDR1 SGDLS, CDR2 YYNGEE. The CDR3 extends over 16 amino acids. The CDR3, as DNA: TGTGCCAGCAGCGTATTGGACGGGGGACGCTCCGAAAAACTGTTTTTT. As protein: CASSVLDGGRSEKLFF.

J is TRBJ1-3 and V is TRBV5-4, with a weak D call TRBD1 (6 bases). The germline V gene has CDR1 SGHNT and CDR2 YYREEE (reference sequence). V lost 2 bases to trimming and J lost 3 bases, with 18 bases between them. CDR3 length equals 17 residues. The CDR3 loop reads CASSLTSSRGIGNTIYF. As DNA, the CDR3 is TGTGCCAGCAGCTTAACATCTTCCAGGGGAATTGGAAACACCATATATTTT.

The J gene is TRBJ2-5, the V gene TRBV13; D gene unclear. The DNA end favors TRBJ2-7, so the J call may be wrong. The germline V gene encodes CDR1 PRHDT and CDR2 FYEKMQ (reference sequence). This CDR3 has 15 amino acids. The CDR3 coding sequence is TGTGCCAGCAGCTTTCGGGTTTTAGTTCGTTACGAGCAGTACTTC. Translation: CASSFRVLVRYEQYF.

The V and J genes are TRBV7-8 and TRBJ2-2; TRBD1 is a possible D gene (5 bases). The CDR3 covers 16 residues. Deletions cut 7 bases from V and 1 base from J, with 16 bases between. Per the germline V gene, CDR1 is SGHVS and CDR2 is FQNEAQ. CDR3 sequence (DNA): TGTGCCAGCAAGGCAGGGCCGTTGGGGAACACCGGGGAGCTGTTTTTT. It encodes CASKAGPLGNTGELFF.

As for this clone: At one end, the junction sequence differs from germline, possibly due to a read error. This sequence joins TRBV2 and TRBJ1-5; no definite D call. Looked up from germline, CDR1 is SNHLY and CDR2 is FYNNEI. This CDR3 has 15 amino acids. The CDR3 spells CASSSGSDSDQPQHF. In DNA, the CDR3 is TGTGCCAGCAGTTCCGGGTCCGATAGCGATCAGCCCCAGCATTTT. The whole variable domain, filled in from reference TRBV2 and TRBJ1-5, reads EPEVTQTPSHQVTQMGQEVILRCVPISNHLYFYWYRQILGQKVEFLVSFYNNEISEKSEIFDDQFSVERPDGSNFTLKIRSTKLEDSAMYFCASSSGSDSDQPQHFGDGTRLSIL.

V usage is TRBV10-1 and J usage is TRBJ1-1; 9 bases are a match to TRBD1. Per germline, CDR1 WNHNN and CDR2 SYGVQD (reference sequence). Losses at the gene ends were 4 bases for V and 9 bases for J; bases not matched to a gene: 6. This CDR3 region has 13 residues. CDR3 nucleotide sequence: TGCGCCAGCAGTGGGTCGGGACAGGGTAAAGCTTTCTTT. Its translation is CASSGSGQGKAFF.

In nucleotides, the CDR3 is TGTGCCAGTAGTATAGGGTTCGACAGGTTGAATTCACCCCTCCACTTT. This codes for CASSIGFDRLNSPLHF. The chain uses TRBV19 and TRBJ1-6; perhaps TRBD1 as D (6 bases). Looked up from germline, CDR1 is LNHDA and CDR2 is SQIVND (reference sequence). The CDR3 extends over 16 amino acids. V lost 1 base, J lost 7 bases, and 14 bases lay in between.

This clone was picked up many times. The chain is built from TRBV14 and TRBJ1-2, with D maybe TRBD1 (5 bases). Germline assignment: CDR1 SGHDN and CDR2 FVKESK. The CDR3 length is 13 residues. The germline V and J ends were trimmed by 4 bases and 13 bases, with 19 bases remaining between them. CDR3 coding DNA: TGTGCCAGCAGCCCGACGGGACTCCAAGCTGCCACCTTC. It codes for CASSPTGLQAATF.

Here the CDR3 DNA reads TGCAGCGTTGTTGTAGCGGGGGACACCGGGGAGCTGTTTTTT. Encoded protein: CSVVVAGDTGELFF. The genes are TRBV29-1 and TRBJ2-2, with 9 positions matching TRBD2. Trimming cost V 4 bases and J 3 bases; bases outside gene matches: 3. Per the germline V gene, CDR1 is SQVTM and CDR2 is ANQGSEA. The length of the CDR3 is 14 residues.

This clone showed up just a few times. V usage is TRBV11-2 and J usage is TRBJ2-7; weak D call: TRBD2 (7 bases). The V and J ends lost 1 base and 0 bases respectively, with 10 bases between them. Per germline, CDR1 SGHAT and CDR2 FQNNGV. The CDR3 sequence is 15 residues long. CDR3: CASSLGAGASYEQYF. CDR3 nucleotide sequence: TGTGCCAGCAGCTTAGGTGCGGGGGCCTCCTACGAGCAGTACTTC.

The rearrangement links TRBV11-2 to TRBJ2-3, with TRBD1 as a possible D gene (6 bases). This CDR3 is 14 amino acids long. V was cut by 1 base and J by 4 bases, with 9 bases left in between. CDR1 is SGHAT, CDR2 FQNNGV, per germline. The CDR3 sequence is CASSLGTGSDTQYF. The CDR3 DNA sequence: TGTGCCAGCAGCTTAGGCACAGGGTCAGATACGCAGTATTTT.

V and J are TRBV7-9 and TRBJ2-1; maybe TRBD2 (6 bases). Trimming left V 5 bases short and J 9 bases short, with 14 bases between. The CDR3 has 13 residues. Per the germline V gene, CDR1 is SEHNR and CDR2 is FQNEAQ (reference sequence). The CDR3 reads CASSEQGEAEQFF. Written as DNA, the CDR3 is TGTGCCAGCAGCGAGCAAGGGGAGGCTGAGCAGTTCTTC.

This clone came up a few times. V gene TRBV4-2 combines with J gene TRBJ2-2; 8 positions agree with TRBD2. The CDR3 runs 17 residues. J gave up 7 bases and V 1 base, and 11 bases lay outside the gene matches. Germline lookup yields CDR1 LGHNA and CDR2 YNFKEQ. The CDR3 loop is CASSQAAGGGLSGELFF. CDR3 bases: TGTGCCAGCAGCCAAGCAGCCGGGGGGGGCCTTAGCGGGGAGCTGTTTTTT.

The genes are TRBV28 and TRBJ2-7; 7 bases match TRBD1. The V segment lost 5 bases and the J segment 4 bases; nucleotides outside the gene matches: 8. Germline values: CDR1 MDHEN, CDR2 SYDVKM. This CDR3 spans 14 amino acids. CDR3 protein: CASSLYRGRYEQYF. The CDR3, as DNA: TGTGCCAGCAGTCTATACAGGGGTCGGTACGAGCAGTACTTC.

J is TRBJ1-1 and V is TRBV9, with D hard to call. The CDR3 contains 14 residues. Germline V lookup: CDR1 SGDLS, CDR2 YYNGEE. V was trimmed by 0 bases and J by 2 bases, leaving 8 bases between them. As DNA, the CDR3 is TGTGCCAGCAGCGTAGTGCCAGAAAACACTGAAGCTTTCTTT. Its protein is CASSVVPENTEAFF.

The rearrangement joins TRBV25-1 to TRBJ2-3; 10 bases fit TRBD2. The CDR3 sequence is 16 residues long. V was pared by 5 bases and J by 3 bases, with 8 bases of the junction left unmatched. Germline values: CDR1 MGHDK, CDR2 SYGVNS. The CDR3 bases are TGTGCCAGCAGTAGATCAGCGGGGGGGTGGACAGATACGCAGTATTTT. Translating it yields CASSRSAGGWTDTQYF. The variable domain in full, with the rest retrieved from reference TRBV25-1 and TRBJ2-3, is EADIYQTPRYLVIGTGKKITLECSQTMGHDKMYWYQQDPGMELHLIHYSYGVNSTEKGDLSSESTVSRIRTEHFPLTLESARPSHTSQYLCASSRSAGGWTDTQYFGPGTRLTVL.

V gene TRBV5-4 combines with J gene TRBJ2-3; 9 positions agree with TRBD1. The length of the CDR3 is 17 residues. CDR1 and CDR2 (germline): SGHNT, YYREEE (reference sequence). V trimming: 2 bases; J trimming: 5 bases; junction bases outside the gene matches: 12. CDR3 sequence: CASSLTGGAGGIDTQYF. The CDR3 region has the DNA TGTGCCAGCAGCTTAACAGGGGGCGCAGGGGGGATAGATACGCAGTATTTT.

The chain combines TRBV19 with TRBJ2-5, with TRBD2 identical over 12 bases. Unmatched junction bases numbered 7, after V lost 5 bases and J lost 3 bases. CDR1 LNHDA and CDR2 SQIVND come from the germline V gene (reference sequence). The CDR3 is made up of 16 amino acids. CDR3 loop: CASSLTSGGSEETQYF. CDR3 bases: TGTGCCAGTAGTCTTACTAGCGGGGGGTCTGAAGAGACCCAGTACTTC.